These 28 T cell receptor beta chains were all obtained from the same sample, sequenced in a study of T-cell reconstitution after alpha-beta-depleted transplantation in children (dated by TCRdb to 2016 to 2017). Library creation used PCR. Sequencing instrument: Illumina HiSeq 2500. Molecular barcoding was employed in the preparation of TCR libraries, with unique molecular identifiers being used to normalize TCRbeta repertoire quantification. The public sequencing data were trimmed at Q25 with fastp and processed into clonotypes with MiXCR by TCRdb, which kept only in-frame beta chains. Each record represents a unique CDR3 protein, reported with the most common genes and DNA among its rows. A total of some 640,000 distinct CDR3 sequences appear in this sample, approximately 15% of them only once. The ten largest account for approximately 1.1% of the sample. The sample was PBMCs from the stem cell graft donor, taken from the stem cell graft. The receptors come from a human donor who donated a stem cell graft to a child with acute myeloid leukemia.

This clonotype was seen ten or more times. This chain connects TRBV6-1 to TRBJ1-1, with TRBD1 as a possible D gene (5 bases). There are 13 residues in the CDR3. Germline loops: CDR1 MNHNS, CDR2 SASEGT. V lost 7 bases and J 3 bases, leaving 12 bases between the germline ends. The CDR3 DNA is TGTGCCAGCAAACAAGGGGACCACACTGAAGCTTTCTTT. This translates into CASKQGDHTEAFF.

This clonotype was counted only a few times. The J gene is TRBJ2-5, the V gene TRBV24-1; 8 bases line up with TRBD1. Germline V gives CDR1 KGHDR, CDR2 SFDVKD. J was trimmed by 5 bases and V by 5 bases; bases with no gene match: 3. This CDR3 region has 13 residues. For the CDR3, the DNA is TGTGCCACCAGTGGACAGGGGAGGGAGACCCAGTACTTC. Translated, it gives CATSGQGRETQYF.

This clonotype has ten or more counts. The gene calls are TRBV5-6 and TRBJ2-2, with D hard to call. Germline V gene data show CDR1 as SGHDT and CDR2 as YYEEEE. Deletions cut 3 bases from V and 5 bases from J, with 5 bases between. This CDR3 is 12 amino acids long. DNA of the CDR3: TGTGCCAGCAGCTGGGATACCGGGGAGCTGTTTTTT. It translates to CASSWDTGELFF. The full variable domain, its missing parts supplied by reference TRBV5-6 and TRBJ2-2, is DAGVTQSPTHLIKTRGQQVTLRCSPKSGHDTVSWYQQALGQGPQFIFQYYEEEERQRGNFPDRFSGHQFPNYSSELNVNALLLGDSALYLCASSWDTGELFFGEGSRLTVL.

This clonotype occurred many times. The rearrangement uses TRBV7-2 and TRBJ1-5; 7 positions match TRBD1. Germline V gene data show CDR1 as SGHTA and CDR2 as FQGNSA. The CDR3 is made up of 15 amino acids. V lost 3 bases, J lost 7 bases, and 9 bases stayed unmatched. CDR3: CASSFEGARGQPQHF. The CDR3 region has the DNA TGTGCCAGCAGCTTTGAGGGGGCGCGGGGACAGCCCCAGCATTTT.

This chain uses TRBV10-2 with TRBJ1-1, with a tentative D call TRBD1 (6 bases). Germline CDR1 reads WSHSY; CDR2 reads SAAADI. The CDR3 runs 14 residues. V lost 6 bases and J 3 bases, leaving 14 bases between the germline ends. The CDR3 loop reads CASRGGGAYTEAFF. The CDR3 nucleotides are TGCGCCAGCAGGGGGGGGGGCGCTTACACTGAAGCTTTCTTT.

Comments on this clonotype: Compared with germline, one end of the junction differs, possibly owing to a read error. V is TRBV5-1 and J is TRBJ1-6, with 9 bases matching TRBD1. The V gene's germline CDR1 is SGHRS and CDR2 YFSETQ. The CDR3 runs 18 residues. The CDR3 coding sequence is TGCGCCAGCAGCTTTGGCCTATCCCCAGGACAGGGGAATTCATCCCTCCACTTT. It translates to CASSFGLSPGQGNSSLHF.

The table lists this clonotype with many counts. The genes are TRBV20-1 and TRBJ2-5; D may be TRBD2 (7 bases). CDR3 size: 15 residues. V dropped 1 base and J dropped 5 bases, with 17 bases sitting between them. CDR1 is DFQATT and CDR2 is SNEGSKA in the germline V gene (reference sequence). This CDR3 reads CSARVYREGGETQYF. The CDR3 bases are TGCAGTGCTAGAGTCTACAGGGAGGGGGGGGAGACCCAGTACTTC.

The chain uses TRBV7-8 and TRBJ1-1, with D possibly matching TRBD1 (6 bases). The ends were cut back, 10 bases at V and 4 bases at J, with 19 bases in the middle. The CDR3 consists of 14 residues. Germline-derived CDR1 and CDR2 are SGHVS and FQNEAQ. The CDR3 coding sequence is TGTGCCATCATTTTACAGGGAAGAGGCACTGAAGCTTTCTTT. Its protein product is CAIILQGRGTEAFF.

Turning to this clonotype: A read error may explain this, as a much larger clone is one base away. This chain connects TRBV6-5 to TRBJ1-1; D is unclear. Germline V gene data show CDR1 as MNHEY and CDR2 as SVGAGI. This CDR3 is 12 amino acids long. The V end lost 6 bases, the J end lost 11 bases, and 16 bases lay between the germline ends. This CDR3 is CASRRVRFEAFF. The DNA for the CDR3 is TGTGCCAGCAGAAGAGTCAGGTTTGAGGCTTTCTTT.

In this sample, this clonotype turned up a few times. J is TRBJ2-1 and V is TRBV12-3 or TRBV12-4, with D possibly TRBD1 on 6 matching bases. This CDR3 spans 16 amino acids. Trimming stripped 1 base from V and 6 bases from J, with 16 bases between. DNA of the CDR3: TGTGCCAGCAGTTTAGGGGGCAGGGGCCTCTCCAATGAGCAGTTCTTC. It codes for CASSLGGRGLSNEQFF.

The chain employs TRBV6-5 and TRBJ2-2; D is unclear. The CDR3 runs 15 residues. Trimming shortened V by 3 bases and J by 4 bases, and 12 bases separated the two germline ends. Germline assignment: CDR1 MNHEY and CDR2 SVGAGI. The CDR3 nucleotides are TGTGCCAGCAGTTATGACCTCTTTTCCACCGGGGAGCTGTTTTTT. This translates into CASSYDLFSTGELFF.

This clonotype appeared a few times. V is TRBV12-3 or TRBV12-4 and J is TRBJ1-1, with no clear D. The CDR3 runs 13 residues. Trimming pared 7 bases from V and 1 base from J, leaving 10 bases between. This CDR3 reads CASTFTSNTEAFF. In nucleotides, the CDR3 is TGTGCCAGCACGTTTACCTCGAACACTGAAGCTTTCTTT.

This clonotype occurred many times. The chain has TRBV20-1 and TRBJ2-7; D is uncertain. The V and J ends lost 6 bases and 0 bases respectively, with 18 bases between them. Germline CDR1 and CDR2: DFQATT and SNEGSKA (reference sequence). The CDR3 sequence is 15 residues long. CDR3 DNA: TGCAGTGCGAGCATTGGTGGCCCGGGCTCCTACGAGCAGTACTTC. Encoded protein: CSASIGGPGSYEQYF.

J is TRBJ2-3 and V is TRBV4-1; D ambiguous. The CDR3 contains 12 residues. Trimming pared 5 bases from V and 6 bases from J, leaving 9 bases between. CDR1 and CDR2 from the germline V gene are MGHRA and YSYEKL. The CDR3: CASSVHFDTQYF. The CDR3 nucleotides are TGCGCCAGCAGCGTTCATTTCGATACGCAGTATTTT.

This clonotype was counted once. The rearrangement links TRBV12-3 or TRBV12-4 to TRBJ1-1; maybe TRBD1 (5 bases). The CDR3 is 11 residues long. V shed 3 bases and J shed 11 bases, with 10 bases lying between them. DNA of the CDR3: TGTGCCAGCAGTTTTTGGGGGGAGGCTTTCTTT. This gives the protein CASSFWGEAFF.

This clonotype showed up many times. The rearrangement joins TRBV5-1 to TRBJ2-7; 11 bases agree with TRBD2. This CDR3 is built from 14 residues. The V segment lost 7 bases and the J segment 2 bases; nucleotides outside the gene matches: 5. The V gene's germline CDR1 is SGHRS and CDR2 YFSETQ. This chain's CDR3 is CASGATSGTYEQYF. As DNA, the CDR3 is TGCGCCAGCGGGGCGACTAGCGGGACCTACGAGCAGTACTTC.

This clonotype was seen ten or more times. The J gene is TRBJ2-5, the V gene TRBV12-3 or TRBV12-4; D is possibly TRBD1 (5 bases). V dropped 10 bases and J dropped 5 bases, with 11 bases sitting between them. This CDR3 has 11 residues. CDR3 sequence (DNA): TGTGCCACAGGGCCTTGGGAGACCCAGTACTTC. Translated, it gives CATGPWETQYF.

The sample holds a few counts of this clonotype. The genes are TRBV4-3 and TRBJ1-5; D gene uncertain. The germline V gene has CDR1 LGHNA and CDR2 YSLEER. The CDR3 spans 14 residues. Trimming took off 0 bases at V and 1 base at J, with 4 bases between the two ends. The CDR3 DNA is TGCGCCAGCAGCCAAGAGAGGAGCAATCAGCCCCAGCATTTT. The encoded protein is CASSQERSNQPQHF.

There are many counts of this clonotype. The chain joins TRBV20-1 to TRBJ2-3, with 7 bases fitting TRBD2. V trimming: 3 bases; J trimming: 2 bases; junction bases outside the gene matches: 17. CDR1 is DFQATT, CDR2 SNEGSKA, per germline (reference sequence). The CDR3 is 18 residues long. CDR3 nucleotides: TGCAGTGCTAGGGACTGGTCCGGAGCGGGGCAAAACACAGATACGCAGTATTTT. This codes for CSARDWSGAGQNTDTQYF.

This clonotype has a count of ten or more. The chain recombines TRBV15 with TRBJ2-5, with D unclear. Looked up from germline, CDR1 is LNHNV and CDR2 is YYDKDF (reference sequence). V was clipped by 5 bases and J by 5 bases, with 15 bases between them. The CDR3 totals 14 residues. CDR3 DNA sequence: TGTGCCACCAGCTCTGGATGGCTGGGGGAGACCCAGTACTTC. Translated, it gives CATSSGWLGETQYF. The full variable domain, completed using reference TRBV15 and TRBJ2-5, is DAMVIQNPRYQVTQFGKPVTLSCSQTLNHNVMYWYQQKSSQAPKLLFHYYDKDFNNEADTPDNFQSRRPNTSFCFLDIRSPGLGDTAMYLCATSSGWLGETQYFGPGTRLLVL.

Points on this clonotype: It is likely a read error: a sequence one base away is far more abundant. The chain carries TRBV7-2 and TRBJ2-3; D is ambiguous. Germline V CDR1 and CDR2: SGHTA, FQGNSA. The CDR3 contains 11 residues. Trimming left V 4 bases short and J 5 bases short, with 4 bases between. The DNA for the CDR3 is TGTGCCAGCAGCTCCAAAGATACGCAGTATTTT. This gives the protein CASSSKDTQYF.

This clonotype was found many times. The chain has TRBV7-2 and TRBJ2-2; 8 bases are a match to TRBD1. Germline loops: CDR1 SGHTA, CDR2 FQGNSA. Trimming removed 5 bases from V and 1 base from J; junction bases left unmatched: 3. The CDR3 covers 15 residues. The CDR3 sequence: CASSRTGLNTGELFF. Written as DNA, the CDR3 is TGTGCCAGCAGCCGGACAGGGTTGAACACCGGGGAGCTGTTTTTT.

This clonotype has a count of ten or more. CDR3 DNA sequence: TGTGCCAGCAGCTCCTGGGGAGCAGATACGCAGTATTTT. Translated, it gives CASSSWGADTQYF. V and J are TRBV7-2 and TRBJ2-3, with D perhaps TRBD2 (5 bases). There are 13 residues in the CDR3. The germline gives CDR1 SGHTA, CDR2 FQGNSA. Trimming cost V 4 bases and J 4 bases, with 9 bases left between them. Based on the CDR3 plus reference TRBV7-2 and TRBJ2-3, the full variable domain is GAGVSQSPSNKVTEKGKDVELRCDPISGHTALYWYRQSLGQGLEFLIYFQGNSAPDKSGLPSDRFSAERTGGSVSTLTIQRTQQEDSAVYLCASSSWGADTQYFGPGTRLTVL.

The chain joins TRBV7-9 to TRBJ1-1, with a possible D match to TRBD1 (5 bases). With 5 bases removed from V and 1 base from J, the gap between germline ends came to 11 bases. Germline V lookup: CDR1 SEHNR, CDR2 FQNEAQ (reference sequence). The CDR3 is 14 amino acids. Here the CDR3 reads CASSLRVGNTEAFF. CDR3 DNA sequence: TGTGCCAGCAGCCTCAGGGTGGGGAACACTGAAGCTTTCTTT.

In this sample, this clonotype turned up many times. The chain recombines TRBV15 with TRBJ1-2; 8 bases map to TRBD1. This CDR3 is built from 12 residues. Germline loops: CDR1 LNHNV, CDR2 YYDKDF (reference sequence). V trimming: 6 bases; J trimming: 4 bases; junction bases outside the gene matches: 1. Written as DNA, the CDR3 is TGTGCCACCAGTGGACAGGGCTATGGCTACACCTTC. As protein: CATSGQGYGYTF. Full variable domain (outside the CDR3, taken from reference TRBV15 and TRBJ1-2): DAMVIQNPRYQVTQFGKPVTLSCSQTLNHNVMYWYQQKSSQAPKLLFHYYDKDFNNEADTPDNFQSRRPNTSFCFLDIRSPGLGDTAMYLCATSGQGYGYTFGSGTRLTVV.

About this clonotype: A much larger clone lies a single base off, so this may be a read error. The CDR3 region has the DNA TGCAGTGCTAGTCCGGGACTAGCGGTCTCAGATACGCAGTATTTT. This sequence encodes CSASPGLAVSDTQYF. The V gene is TRBV20-1, the J gene TRBJ2-3, with TRBD2 identical over 11 bases. Trimming removed 3 bases from V and 4 bases from J; junction bases left unmatched: 6. The CDR3 loop spans 15 amino acids. Germline values: CDR1 DFQATT, CDR2 SNEGSKA (reference sequence).

This clonotype occurred many times. The rearrangement links TRBV5-1 to TRBJ2-5; 8 positions match TRBD1. Losses at the gene ends were 4 bases for V and 3 bases for J; bases not matched to a gene: 2. Germline V gives CDR1 SGHRS, CDR2 YFSETQ. The CDR3 loop spans 13 amino acids. The CDR3: CASSATGEETQYF. The CDR3 region has the DNA TGCGCCAGCAGCGCGACAGGGGAAGAGACCCAGTACTTC. Together with reference TRBV5-1 and TRBJ2-5, the CDR3 gives the full variable domain: KAGVTQTPRYLIKTRGQQVTLSCSPISGHRSVSWYQQTPGQGLQFLFEYFSETQRNKGNFPGRFSGRQFSNSRSEMNVSTLELGDSALYLCASSATGEETQYFGPGTRLLVL.

The table lists this clonotype with a few counts. The CDR3 DNA reads as TGTGCCAGCAGGGCGACAGGGTACTATGGCTACACCTTC. The encoded protein is CASRATGYYGYTF. This sequence joins TRBV12-3 or TRBV12-4 and TRBJ1-2, with TRBD1 matching 7 bases. J was trimmed by 3 bases and V by 6 bases; bases with no gene match: 4. The length of the CDR3 is 13 residues.